A single sample gave rise to the 22 T cell receptor beta chains below, sequenced in a study of vaccination effects on CD4 cells after COVID-19. The table came from immunoSEQ multiplex PCR; TCRdb's copy has only in-frame clones and leaves some out. The table shows 45,000 to 55,000 clones, with roughly 70% occurring only once. Their cognate antigens are unknown. Following a roughly 11-day culture, CD4+ T cells were purified. The vaccine given was either BNT162b2 or mRNA-1273, in two doses. The specimen was CD4+ T cells from PBMCs cultured without peptide, collected after COVID-19 vaccination. These receptors were collected from a human donor who received a COVID-19 vaccine.

V is TRBV7-8 and J is TRBJ1-1; unclear D gene. CDR3 length: 11 amino acids. The germline CDR1 and CDR2 sequences are SGHVS and FQNEAQ. V dropped 5 bases and J dropped 8 bases, with 9 bases sitting between them. For the CDR3, the DNA is TGTGCCAGCAGCGCAGGAGACGAAGCTTTCTTT. Its protein product is CASSAGDEAFF.

This CDR3 reads CASSQDGPTPGGVWANEQFF. In DNA form, the CDR3 reads TGCGCCAGCAGCCAAGATGGACCAACCCCTGGGGGGGTATGGGCGAATGAGCAGTTCTTC. The chain employs TRBV4-1 and TRBJ2-1, with 7 bases identical to TRBD2. CDR1 is MGHRA, CDR2 YSYEKL, per germline. The CDR3 length is 20 residues. The J segment lost 7 bases and the V segment lost 0 bases, leaving 21 bases of the junction unmatched.

This sequence joins TRBV30 and TRBJ2-7, with D maybe TRBD2 (6 bases). This CDR3 has 15 amino acids. Germline assignment: CDR1 GTSNPN and CDR2 SVGIG (reference sequence). V shed 4 bases and J shed 3 bases, with 19 bases lying between them. DNA for the CDR3: TGTGCCTGGACGGGAAACTGGTGGCGGGACTACGAGCAGTACTTC. It encodes CAWTGNWWRDYEQYF.

V is TRBV29-1 and J is TRBJ1-3; 9 nucleotides line up with TRBD1. The CDR3 is 18 amino acids. Germline-derived CDR1 and CDR2 are SQVTM and ANQGSEA. J lost 3 bases, V lost 7 bases, and 19 bases had no gene match. The CDR3 region is CSAKDGNVGQGFGNTIYF. The CDR3 nucleotides read TGCAGCGCTAAAGATGGGAACGTGGGACAGGGTTTTGGAAACACCATATATTTT.

CDR3 sequence reads: CAWTFFGVNYGYTF. For the CDR3, the DNA is TGTGCCTGGACCTTCTTTGGGGTGAACTATGGCTACACCTTC. V gene TRBV30 combines with J gene TRBJ1-2; D remains unclear. V dropped 4 bases and J dropped 2 bases, with 14 bases sitting between them. The CDR3 is made up of 14 amino acids. Germline loops: CDR1 GTSNPN, CDR2 SVGIG (reference sequence).

This clone was observed a few times. The DNA for the CDR3 is TGTGCCAGCAGCCGGTTGGTGGGAGGGACTGAAGCTTTCTTT. Its protein product is CASSRLVGGTEAFF. The chain carries TRBV3-1 (or the pseudogene TRBV3-2) and TRBJ1-1; D is ambiguous. The V end lost 4 bases, the J end lost 5 bases, and 14 bases lay between the germline ends. CDR1 is LGHDT and CDR2 is YNNKEL in the germline V gene (reference sequence). The CDR3 extends over 14 amino acids.

CDR3 nucleotide sequence: TGTGCCAGCAGTCGCCTACAGAGCACAGATACGCAGTATTTT. Amino acids: CASSRLQSTDTQYF. The chain carries TRBV2 and TRBJ2-3; D call uncertain. The length of the CDR3 is 14 residues. The germline V and J ends were trimmed by 5 bases and 0 bases, with 9 bases remaining between them. Germline V lookup: CDR1 SNHLY, CDR2 FYNNEI.

The rearrangement joins TRBV27 to TRBJ2-7; 8 bases are a match to TRBD1. This CDR3 region has 15 residues. V lost 6 bases to trimming and J lost 3 bases; unmatched junction nucleotides: 10. Germline V lookup: CDR1 MNHEY, CDR2 SMNVEV (reference sequence). Here the CDR3 DNA reads TGTGCCAGCAGACTCCCCGGGACAGGTGACTACGAGCAGTACTTC. Its translation is CASRLPGTGDYEQYF.

The V and J genes are TRBV19 and TRBJ2-5; 10 positions agree with TRBD2. From germline, CDR1 is LNHDA and CDR2 SQIVND (reference sequence). This CDR3 spans 17 amino acids. V was clipped by 7 bases and J by 4 bases; unmatched bases: 15. The CDR3: CASKDIAGGLARETQYF. CDR3 in DNA: TGTGCCAGTAAGGATATAGCGGGGGGCTTGGCAAGAGAGACCCAGTACTTC. Full variable domain (remainder filled in from reference TRBV19 and TRBJ2-5): DGGITQSPKYLFRKEGQNVTLSCEQNLNHDAMYWYRQDPGQGLRLIYYSQIVNDFQKGDIAEGYSVSREKKESFPLTVTSAQKNPTAFYLCASKDIAGGLARETQYFGPGTRLLVL.

This clone is a singleton in its sample. The chain uses TRBV19 and TRBJ1-3; D is unresolved. The germline gives CDR1 LNHDA, CDR2 SQIVND (reference sequence). The length of the CDR3 is 16 residues. The germline V and J ends were trimmed by 5 bases and 0 bases, with 14 bases remaining between them. CDR3 DNA: TGTGCCAGTAGTCCTCGACCAGGAATCTCTGGAAACACCATATATTTT. Translating it yields CASSPRPGISGNTIYF.

J is TRBJ1-3 and V is TRBV12-5; D is unresolved. CDR3 length: 14 residues. CDR1 and CDR2 from the germline V gene are LGHNT and FRNRAP. Trimming cost V 5 bases and J 4 bases, with 12 bases left between them. The CDR3 sequence: CASGAPTLGNTIYF. The CDR3 DNA reads TGTGCTAGTGGTGCCCCGACCCTAGGAAACACCATATATTTT. Variable domain in full (rest from reference TRBV12-5 and TRBJ1-3): DARVTQTPRHKVTEMGQEVTMRCQPILGHNTVFWYRQTMMQGLELLAYFRNRAPLDDSGMPKDRFSAEMPDATLATLKIQPSEPRDSAVYFCASGAPTLGNTIYFGEGSWLTVV.

The gene calls are TRBV11-2 and TRBJ1-6; maybe TRBD1 (5 bases). V was cut by 4 bases and J by 13 bases, with 23 bases left in between. The CDR3 totals 16 residues. From germline, CDR1 is SGHAT and CDR2 FQNNGV. The CDR3 region has the DNA TGTGCCAGCAGCTCCGCCGGCTTCAGGCTTGGGGGTCCCCTCCACTTT. Its translation: CASSSAGFRLGGPLHF.

This clone was counted between two and nine times. The chain is built from TRBV5-1 and TRBJ2-3, with TRBD2 matching 10 bases. The germline CDR1 and CDR2 sequences are SGHRS and YFSETQ. With V trimmed by 0 bases and J by 2 bases, 9 bases remained unmatched. The CDR3 runs to 18 residues. The CDR3 DNA follows: TGCGCCAGCAGCTTGGAAAGCGGGAGGGCCGGGGACACAGATACGCAGTATTTT. This codes for CASSLESGRAGDTDTQYF.

This sequence joins TRBV10-3 and TRBJ2-7; TRBD2 aligns across 7 bases. Per germline, CDR1 ENHRY and CDR2 SYGVKD. This CDR3 contains 13 residues. V trimming: 8 bases; J trimming: 2 bases; junction bases outside the gene matches: 6. The CDR3 sequence is CAIAASGAYEQYF. CDR3 in DNA: TGTGCCATCGCCGCCAGCGGGGCCTACGAGCAGTACTTC.

V usage is TRBV2 and J usage is TRBJ1-4; no reliable D call. V lost 6 bases and J 12 bases, leaving 14 bases between the germline ends. The CDR3 spans 12 residues. CDR1 and CDR2 from the germline V gene are SNHLY and FYNNEI. The CDR3 DNA follows: TGTGCCAGCAGAGGACCCGCCGAGGAACTGTTTTTT. Encoded protein: CASRGPAEELFF.

V gene TRBV12-3 or TRBV12-4 combines with J gene TRBJ2-2; D remains ambiguous. The CDR3 runs 13 residues. Trimming removed 6 bases from V and 6 bases from J, with 11 bases in between. The CDR3 protein is CASSHPVSGELFF. The CDR3 nucleotides read TGTGCCAGCAGCCACCCCGTCTCCGGGGAGCTGTTTTTT.

The rearrangement links TRBV19 to TRBJ2-7; TRBD2 might be the D (6 bases). CDR3 length equals 14 residues. V lost 4 bases and J lost 2, with 12 bases in between. The V gene's germline CDR1 is LNHDA and CDR2 SQIVND (reference sequence). The CDR3 region is CASSTQRVPYEQYF. The CDR3 DNA is TGTGCCAGTAGTACCCAGCGGGTTCCCTACGAGCAGTACTTC.

This clone is deemed medium-sized. The chain employs TRBV9 and TRBJ2-3; 7 nucleotides line up with TRBD1. The CDR3 runs 12 residues. Germline-derived CDR1 and CDR2 are SGDLS and YYNGEE. V lost 7 bases and J lost 7; bases outside the gene matches: 6. The CDR3 is CASGTDDYTQYF. DNA of the CDR3: TGTGCCAGCGGGACAGACGATTATACGCAGTATTTT.

The rearrangement uses TRBV19 and TRBJ2-3, with D hard to call. The CDR3 contains 11 residues. The germline gives CDR1 LNHDA, CDR2 SQIVND (reference sequence). The V gene lost 3 bases and the J gene lost 6 bases, with 4 bases spanning the gap. The CDR3 region is CASSIGDTQYF. CDR3 bases: TGTGCCAGTAGTATCGGTGATACGCAGTATTTT. Complete variable domain (other parts from reference TRBV19 and TRBJ2-3): DGGITQSPKYLFRKEGQNVTLSCEQNLNHDAMYWYRQDPGQGLRLIYYSQIVNDFQKGDIAEGYSVSREKKESFPLTVTSAQKNPTAFYLCASSIGDTQYFGPGTRLTVL.

The chain links TRBV27 to TRBJ1-5, with D perhaps TRBD1 (5 bases). V was trimmed by 3 bases and J by 2 bases, leaving 14 bases between them. This CDR3 comprises 16 residues. Germline CDR1 and CDR2: MNHEY and SMNVEV (reference sequence). The chain's CDR3 is CASSFSGWYGNQPQHF. In DNA, the CDR3 is TGTGCCAGCAGTTTCTCAGGGTGGTATGGCAATCAGCCCCAGCATTTT.

The chain employs TRBV7-7 and TRBJ2-1; 10 bases align to TRBD1. Germline V CDR1 and CDR2: SSHAT, FNYEAQ (reference sequence). V shed 5 bases, J shed 10 bases, and the junction held 20 bases outside the gene matches. The CDR3 runs to 18 residues. The CDR3 loop is CASSTHTPGQGGVVEQFF. In DNA form, the CDR3 reads TGTGCCAGCAGCACACACACGCCCGGACAGGGGGGTGTAGTCGAGCAGTTCTTC.

This chain connects TRBV18 to TRBJ2-2, with 12 bases that match TRBD2. The germline V gene has CDR1 KGHSH and CDR2 LQKENI. The CDR3 has 17 amino acids. V trimming: 4 bases; J trimming: 2 bases; junction bases outside the gene matches: 5. CDR3 in DNA: TGTGCCAGCTCACAAAGAGGACTAGCGGGAAACACCGGGGAGCTGTTTTTT. This gives the protein CASSQRGLAGNTGELFF. The full variable domain, with the rest looked up from reference TRBV18 and TRBJ2-2, is NAGVMQNPRHLVRRRGQEARLRCSPMKGHSHVYWYRQLPEEGLKFMVYLQKENIIDESGMPKERFSAEFPKEGPSILRIQQVVRGDSAAYFCASSQRGLAGNTGELFFGEGSRLTVL.